The clone carrying this TCR beta chain has more than one count but fewer than ten. Its specificity is unknown. The CDR3 is made up of 16 amino acids. The ends lost 3 bases at V and 4 bases at J; junction bases unmatched: 7. This entry comes from a study of T-cell memory formation after mild COVID-19. For the study at large: Largely donor-specific TCR clusters were found. Study observations and caveats: What remained unconfirmed was the SARS-CoV-2 specificity of second-wave clones peaking on day 37. Cross-reactive memory appears to have joined, as suggested by some responding clones showing up in pre-infection memory.

Constant-segment-primed 5'RACE gave TCR alpha and TCR beta cDNA libraries with sample barcodes and UMIs. A single record per CDR3 protein comes from TCRdb applying MiXCR to the 5' RACE reads. The sample has fewer than 15,000 distinct CDR3 sequences, around 11% seen once. Sequenced material: PBMCs or a T cell subset sorted from them (not recorded which). This chain uses TRBV12-3 or TRBV12-4 with TRBJ2-1, with TRBD2 matching over 9 bases. This sequence was found in an adult woman who had mild COVID-19 (a few samples of this study predate the infection). Cell type and time point are not known. This CDR3 reads CASSFLAGGPYNEQFF. The CDR3 nucleotides are TGTGCCAGCAGTTTCCTCGCGGGGGGGCCTTACAATGAGCAGTTCTTC.